The 4 T cell receptor beta chains in this list originate from one sample, sequenced in a study of T cells in Graves' hyperthyroidism and ophthalmopathy. Amplified TCR beta CDR3 regions came from RNA transcripts. During a first-round RT-PCR of the TCR CDR3, the HTBI primer set was used. From the multiplex PCR reads, TCRdb called clonotypes with MiXCR, one entry per CDR3 protein. This sample yields under 400,000 distinct CDR3 sequences, of which approximately 15% are seen a single time; about 11% belongs to the top ten. Sequenced input: blood. Receptors were obtained from a woman aged 55-70 years with Graves' hyperthyroidism.

This clonotype was observed many times. This chain's CDR3 is CASSSGQGGNQPQHF. Written as DNA, the CDR3 is TGTGCCAGCAGTTCGGGACAGGGTGGGAATCAGCCCCAGCATTTT. The genes are TRBV27 and TRBJ1-5; the match to TRBD1 covers 9 bases. This CDR3 is 15 amino acids long. CDR1 is MNHEY and CDR2 is SMNVEV in the germline V gene (reference sequence). J lost 4 bases, V lost 4 bases, and 5 bases had no gene match.

This clonotype came up many times. The CDR3: CASSQDSSSYNEQFF. CDR3 nucleotides: TGCGCCAGCAGCCAAGACAGCAGCTCCTACAATGAGCAGTTCTTC. The chain joins TRBV4-1 to TRBJ2-1; D ambiguous. This CDR3 spans 15 amino acids. Germline V gene lookup returns CDR1 MGHRA and CDR2 YSYEKL. V was trimmed by 0 bases and J by 0 bases, leaving 6 bases between them.

This clonotype has a count of ten or more. The V call is TRBV7-9, the J call TRBJ2-3; 12 positions agree with TRBD2. Germline trimming cut 5 bases from V and 4 bases from J; bases unmatched to any gene: 7. The length of the CDR3 is 16 residues. CDR1 SEHNR and CDR2 FQNEAQ come from the germline V gene (reference sequence). CDR3 in amino acids: CASSLILAGGADTQYF. The CDR3 DNA is TGTGCCAGCAGCCTCATACTAGCGGGAGGAGCAGATACGCAGTATTTT.

The gene calls are TRBV5-1 and TRBJ2-1; D is uncertain. Trimming left V 0 bases short and J 5 bases short, with 6 bases between. Germline V lookup: CDR1 SGHRS, CDR2 YFSETQ. There are 13 residues in the CDR3. CDR3 in amino acids: CASSLVADNEQFF. The CDR3 bases are TGCGCCAGCAGCTTGGTGGCAGACAATGAGCAGTTCTTC.